This TCR beta chain was documented in a study of prognosis after radiotherapy for stage I lung cancer. As for the study in general: The study included fourteen patients with newly diagnosed primary stage I lung tumors and five or six with oligometastatic NSCLC after surgical resection of the primary tumor. In this cohort, every patient with non-small cell lung cancer was regarded as medically inoperable.

In this sample, this clonotype turned up many times. CT and PET/CT showed node-negative disease in all patients, none of whom had received prior chemotherapy or radiotherapy or had other malignancies. Peripheral blood, in approximately 6-milliliter volumes, was drawn at each of two time points. Using two-round multiplex PCR, the authors amplified TCR beta CDR3 from genomic DNA. Initially, in first-round PCR, primers specific to each TRBV and TRBJ gene were used. TCRdb processed the multiplex PCR reads anew with MiXCR; each CDR3 protein has one entry. The sample carries 17,000 or so distinct CDR3 sequences, over 40% recorded once. This TCR came from a donor over 45 with non-small cell lung cancer. Here the sequenced sample was PBMCs, taken before or after stereotactic body radiation therapy (not recorded which).

CDR3 sequence: CASSEMTGTHADTQYF. The CDR3 DNA follows: TGTGCCAGCAGTGAAATGACCGGGACCCACGCAGATACGCAGTATTTT. V is TRBV25-1 and J is TRBJ2-3; either TRBD1 or TRBD2 may fit D (5 bases each). The germline V gene encodes CDR1 MGHDK and CDR2 SYGVNS. The CDR3 has 16 amino acids. Trimming cost V 2 bases and J 4 bases, with 16 bases left between them.